The rows below give T cell receptor beta chains drawn from one sample of a study of blood T cell repertoires in COVID-19. Generated by immunoSEQ multiplex PCR, the TCRdb table keeps only in-frame clones and is missing some. The data contain under 250,000 clones, 86% of them singletons. Sequenced material: peripheral blood. The receptors shown here come from a man older than 75 with acute or convalescent COVID-19. The CDR3 runs from the conserved cysteine through the conserved F or W. D genes are given only for firm matches. Some rows have no size entry. The others give once, few or many, or a class for an expanded clone.

V gene,J gene,D gene,clone size,CDR3 protein,CDR3 DNA
TRBV9,TRBJ2-7,.,.,CASSVGQIAYEQYF,TGTGCCAGCAGCGTAGGACAGATTGCCTACGAGCAGTACTTC
TRBV13,TRBJ1-3,.,.,CASRARDSSSGNTIYF,TGTGCCAGCAGGGCCCGGGACTCCTCCTCTGGAAACACCATATATTTT
TRBV24-1,TRBJ1-5,TRBD1,.,CATSDSGTEPQHF,TGTGCCACCAGTGACTCCGGGACAGAGCCCCAGCATTTT
TRBV7-8,TRBJ1-3,.,.,CASSLVGGGSGNTIYF,TGTGCCAGCAGCTTGGTGGGAGGGGGCTCTGGAAACACCATATATTTT
TRBV18,TRBJ1-6,TRBD1,.,CASSPSRTGLLTPLHF,TGTGCCAGCTCACCATCCCGGACAGGGCTTTTAACACCCCTCCACTTT
TRBV28,TRBJ1-5,.,.,CASSPNGGGNQPQHF,TGTGCCAGCAGTCCCAACGGGGGGGGCAATCAGCCCCAGCATTTT
TRBV5-1,TRBJ2-7,TRBD2,.,CASGGDYEQYF,TGCGCCAGCGGGGGGGACTACGAGCAGTACTTC
TRBV5-1,TRBJ1-3,TRBD1,.,CASSPGGRGNTIYF,TGCGCCAGCAGCCCAGGGGGCCGAGGAAACACCATATATTTT
TRBV5-4,TRBJ1-5,.,.,CASSLGGKGSNQPQHF,TGTGCCAGCAGCTTGGGAGGGAAAGGGAGCAATCAGCCCCAGCATTTT
TRBV11-2,TRBJ2-7,.,once,CASSLWSDNPEQYF,TGTGCCAGCAGCTTATGGTCAGATAACCCCGAGCAGTACTTC
TRBV19,TRBJ2-5,TRBD1,few,CASSNNARQGSETQYF,TGTGCCAGTAGTAACAACGCTCGACAGGGGTCAGAGACCCAGTACTTC
TRBV28,TRBJ2-1,.,.,CASVQLVPYNEQFF,TGTGCCAGCGTCCAACTAGTCCCCTACAATGAGCAGTTCTTC
TRBV19,TRBJ1-4,.,.,CASSIDGTGTNEKLFF,TGTGCCAGTAGTATAGACGGTACAGGGACTAATGAAAAACTGTTTTTT
TRBV27,TRBJ1-4,TRBD1,.,CASSSLTGEKLFF,TGTGCCAGCAGTTCACTTACAGGGGAGAAACTGTTTTTT
TRBV28,TRBJ1-5,TRBD1,once,CASSGQGRQPQHF,TGTGCCAGCAGTGGACAGGGTAGGCAGCCCCAGCATTTT
TRBV2,TRBJ1-1,TRBD1,.,CASSGGQGNTEAFF,TGTGCCAGCAGTGGAGGACAGGGAAACACTGAAGCTTTCTTT
TRBV12-3/TRBV12-4,TRBJ2-7,.,.,CASSYQGYEQYF,TGTGCCAGCAGCTATCAGGGTTACGAGCAGTACTTC
TRBV18,TRBJ1-1,.,few,CASSPSSGFMNTEAFF,TGTGCCAGCTCACCCTCCTCGGGGTTTATGAACACTGAAGCTTTCTTT
TRBV28,TRBJ1-5,.,.,CASSLGRISQPQHF,TGTGCCAGCAGTTTAGGGAGGATAAGTCAGCCCCAGCATTTT
TRBV27,TRBJ2-1,TRBD2,.,CASRASGRRSYNEQFF,TGTGCCAGCAGGGCTAGCGGAAGACGCTCCTACAATGAGCAGTTCTTC
TRBV23-1,TRBJ2-5,.,.,CASSQPICRDTQETQYF,TGCGCCAGCAGTCAACCAATCTGCCGGGACACCCAAGAGACCCAGTACTTC
TRBV5-6,TRBJ2-3,TRBD2,.,CASSFRTSGNTDTQYF,TGTGCCAGCAGCTTTAGGACTAGCGGCAACACAGATACGCAGTATTTT
TRBV7-3,TRBJ2-5,.,.,CASSPIPTAAQYF,TGTGCCAGCAGCCCAATACCGACTGCGGCCCAGTACTTC
TRBV7-2,TRBJ2-5,.,.,CASSLRRRETQYF,TGTGCCAGCAGCTTAAGACGGCGGGAGACCCAGTACTTC
TRBV24-1,TRBJ2-1,.,.,CATSELDEQFF,TGTGCCACCAGTGAATTAGATGAGCAGTTCTTC
TRBV6-6,TRBJ2-3,TRBD2,.,CASSWGGKTDTQYF,TGTGCCAGCAGTTGGGGGGGGAAAACAGATACGCAGTATTTT